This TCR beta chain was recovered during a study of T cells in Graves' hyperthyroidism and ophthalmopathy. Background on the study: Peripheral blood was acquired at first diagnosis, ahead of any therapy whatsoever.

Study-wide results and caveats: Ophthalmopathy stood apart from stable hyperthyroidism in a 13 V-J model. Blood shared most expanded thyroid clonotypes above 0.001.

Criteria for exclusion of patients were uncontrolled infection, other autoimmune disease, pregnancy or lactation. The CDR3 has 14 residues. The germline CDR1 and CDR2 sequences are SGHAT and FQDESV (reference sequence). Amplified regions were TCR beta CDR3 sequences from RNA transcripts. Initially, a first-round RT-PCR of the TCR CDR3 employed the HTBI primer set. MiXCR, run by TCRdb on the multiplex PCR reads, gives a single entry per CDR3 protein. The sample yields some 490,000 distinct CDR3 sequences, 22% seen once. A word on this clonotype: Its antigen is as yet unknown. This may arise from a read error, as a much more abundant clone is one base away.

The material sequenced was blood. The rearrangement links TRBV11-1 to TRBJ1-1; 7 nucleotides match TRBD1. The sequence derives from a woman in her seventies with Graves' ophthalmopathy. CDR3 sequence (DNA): TGTGTCAGCAGTCGGACAGGTTGGGGCACTGAAGCTTTCTTT. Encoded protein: CVSSRTGWGTEAFF. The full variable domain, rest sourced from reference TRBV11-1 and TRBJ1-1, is EAEVAQSPRYKITEKSQAVAFWCDPISGHATLYWYRQILGQGPELLVQFQDESVVDDSQLPKDRFSAERLKGVDSTLKIQPAELGDSAMYLCVSSRTGWGTEAFFGQGTRLTVV.